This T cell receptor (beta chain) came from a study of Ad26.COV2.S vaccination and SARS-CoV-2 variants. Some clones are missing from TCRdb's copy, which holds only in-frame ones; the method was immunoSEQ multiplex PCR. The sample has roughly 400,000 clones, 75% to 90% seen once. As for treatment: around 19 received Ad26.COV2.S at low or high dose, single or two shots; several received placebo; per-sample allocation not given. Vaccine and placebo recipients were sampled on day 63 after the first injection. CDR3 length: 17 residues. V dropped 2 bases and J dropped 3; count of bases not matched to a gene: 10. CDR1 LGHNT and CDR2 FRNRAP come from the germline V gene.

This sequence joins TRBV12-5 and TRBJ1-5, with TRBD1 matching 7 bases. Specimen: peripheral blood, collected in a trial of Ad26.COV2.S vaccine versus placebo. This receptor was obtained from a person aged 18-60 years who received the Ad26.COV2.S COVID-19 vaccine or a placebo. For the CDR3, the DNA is TGTGCTAGTGGTTTGACCCTTGGGACAGAACTCAATCAGCCCCAGCATTTT. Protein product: CASGLTLGTELNQPQHF.